Listed below are T cell receptor beta chains from one sample, sequenced in a study of cytomegalovirus exposure and HLA in healthy donors. Data came from immunoSEQ multiplex PCR; TCRdb stores just in-frame clones and leaves some out. The top ten clones hold approximately 2% of a sample with about 160,000 clones, around 74% of them seen once. The sequenced sample consisted of PBMCs. These receptors were obtained from a female donor in good health and CMV-seronegative. Each CDR3 is given with its conserved first and last residue. D genes are given only for firm matches. The size of a clone is reported for some rows only, either as once, few or many, or as a class for expanded clones.

cdr3_nt,cdr3_aa,clone_size,v_call,j_call,d_call
TGTGCCAGCAGCTTAAGAGGGTCGAATGAAAAACTGTTTTTT,CASSLRGSNEKLFF,.,TRBV7-2,TRBJ1-4,.
TGTGCCAGCAGGACGGGACAGGGTGGGAATTCACCCCTCCACTTT,CASRTGQGGNSPLHF,.,TRBV2,TRBJ1-6,TRBD1
TGTGCCAGCAGTCAACAGGGGGCAACTAACTATGGCTACACCTTC,CASSQQGATNYGYTF,.,TRBV28,TRBJ1-2,TRBD1
TGTGCCAGCAGCTTGGCTTCCCAGGTTAGCTATGGCTACACCTTC,CASSLASQVSYGYTF,.,TRBV5-4,TRBJ1-2,.
TGCGCCAGCAGGGCGGGGACTAGCGGCATTAATACGCAGTATTTT,CASRAGTSGINTQYF,.,TRBV5-1,TRBJ2-3,TRBD2
TGTGCCAGCAGCCGGGGAGCGGGGGGGCCGTCAGATACGCAGTATTTT,CASSRGAGGPSDTQYF,.,TRBV4-2,TRBJ2-3,TRBD2
TGTGCCAGCAGCCCCGACTGGGAGGCAGATACGCAGTATTTT,CASSPDWEADTQYF,once,TRBV7-9,TRBJ2-3,.
TGTGCCAGCAGCTTCTCGGTTTCCACCGGGGAGCTGTTTTTT,CASSFSVSTGELFF,.,TRBV11-2,TRBJ2-2,.
TGCGCCAGCAGCTTGGATAGTAGATCTGCCGGGGAGCTGTTTTTT,CASSLDSRSAGELFF,.,TRBV5-1,TRBJ2-2,.
TGTGCCAGCAGTGAAAGCTGGGACACGGTGAAGACCCAGTACTTC,CASSESWDTVKTQYF,.,TRBV2,TRBJ2-5,.
TGTGCCAGCAATAGAAACAGGGGAGCCCAAGAGACCCAGTACTTC,CASNRNRGAQETQYF,.,TRBV6-5,TRBJ2-5,TRBD1
TGTGCCAGCAGCCTTAACACGAACACTGAAGCTTTCTTT,CASSLNTNTEAFF,.,TRBV7-9,TRBJ1-1,.
TGTGCCAGCAGTTCCCGGGAGGTGAGCAATCAGCCCCAGCATTTT,CASSSREVSNQPQHF,.,TRBV6-5,TRBJ1-5,.
TGTGCCAGCTCACCCCATCGGGACTCCTCTGGAAACACCATATATTTT,CASSPHRDSSGNTIYF,.,TRBV18,TRBJ1-3,.
TGCGCCAGCAGCTCGGGACAGGGGAATGAAAAACTGTTTTTT,CASSSGQGNEKLFF,.,TRBV5-1,TRBJ1-4,TRBD1
TGCAGCGTTCAGGAAGGGGCCGGCTACGAGCAGTACTTC,CSVQEGAGYEQYF,.,TRBV29-1,TRBJ2-7,.
TGCGCCAGCAGCTTGGAGGGGTCCCCAAATCAGCCCCAGCATTTT,CASSLEGSPNQPQHF,.,TRBV5-1,TRBJ1-5,.
TGTGCCAGCAGCGTAAACAGGGCTACTGGGGCCAACGTCCTGACTTTC,CASSVNRATGANVLTF,.,TRBV9,TRBJ2-6,.
TGTGCCAGCTCACCATGGCCGGGGATGAACACTGAAGCTTTCTTT,CASSPWPGMNTEAFF,few,TRBV18,TRBJ1-1,.
TGTGCCAGCACCGGGGGGGCAGGTTATGGCTACACCTTC,CASTGGAGYGYTF,.,TRBV2,TRBJ1-2,.
TGCGCCAGCAGCTCGACAGGGGCTACGGGGTACGAGCAGTACTTC,CASSSTGATGYEQYF,.,TRBV5-1,TRBJ2-7,TRBD1
TGCGCCAGCAGCTTGCGAGGACAGTACAATGAGCAGTTCTTC,CASSLRGQYNEQFF,.,TRBV5-1,TRBJ2-1,.
TGTGCCAGCACCCACGGGGGGTTGAACACTGAAGCTTTCTTT,CASTHGGLNTEAFF,.,TRBV6-1,TRBJ1-1,.
TGTGCCAGCAGCGCAGGGGTCTCTGCCAACGAGCAGTACTTC,CASSAGVSANEQYF,.,TRBV9,TRBJ2-7,.
TGTGCCAGCAGCTCCACAGGACAGGGTAGGGGCTACACCTTC,CASSSTGQGRGYTF,.,TRBV5-4,TRBJ1-2,TRBD1
TGTGCCAGCAGCTTAAGCCCCGCGACAGGGCATGGCTACACCTTC,CASSLSPATGHGYTF,.,TRBV7-2,TRBJ1-2,TRBD1
TGTGCCAGCAGCGCCTCTTTTACAGGGTTCTATGGCTACACCTTC,CASSASFTGFYGYTF,.,TRBV9,TRBJ1-2,.
TGTGCCAGCAGCTTCGGGGGACAGTCCTACGAGCAGTACTTC,CASSFGGQSYEQYF,.,TRBV7-9,TRBJ2-7,.
TGTGCCAGCAGCTTGGCGGGGGGGAGTTCACCCCTCCACTTT,CASSLAGGSSPLHF,.,TRBV5-4,TRBJ1-6,.
TGTGCCAGTAGTTGGGGGACAGATTCACCCCTCCACTTT,CASSWGTDSPLHF,.,TRBV19,TRBJ1-6,TRBD1
TGCGCCAGCAAAGGGGGCCAATCTGGAAGAAGCTCCTACGAGCAGTACTTC,CASKGGQSGRSSYEQYF,.,TRBV5-1,TRBJ2-7,TRBD1
TGTGCCAGCATACCGGGACAGGGGGCCACCGGGGAGCTGTTTTTT,CASIPGQGATGELFF,few,TRBV2,TRBJ2-2,TRBD1
TGTGCCAGCATAGGACAGGGTGGGGGTACTGAAGCTTTCTTT,CASIGQGGGTEAFF,.,TRBV6-1,TRBJ1-1,TRBD1
TGTGCCAGCAGTAGACAGACTAACTATGGCTACACCTTC,CASSRQTNYGYTF,.,TRBV2,TRBJ1-2,.
TGTGCCAGCAGACAGGGTGAAAACACCATATATTTT,CASRQGENTIYF,many,TRBV2,TRBJ1-3,.
TGCAGTGCCCTAGGGACTAGCGAGTACTTC,CSALGTSEYF,.,TRBV20-1,TRBJ2-7,TRBD2
TGTGCCAGCAGTGTCTCAGGCGGGAGTTACAATGAGCAGTTCTTC,CASSVSGGSYNEQFF,.,TRBV6-4,TRBJ2-1,TRBD2
TGTGCCAGCGGTTCGACAGCTAATGGCTACACCTTC,CASGSTANGYTF,.,TRBV2,TRBJ1-2,.
TGTGCCACAAAGGGGTCCTACGAGCAGTACTTC,CATKGSYEQYF,.,TRBV27,TRBJ2-7,.
TGTGCCACCCGGCAGGTTCTCACAGATACGCAGTATTTT,CATRQVLTDTQYF,.,TRBV7-2,TRBJ2-3,.